One sample yielded the 2 T cell receptor beta chains listed below, sequenced in a study of response to subunit inactivated influenza vaccine. TCRdb reanalysed the RT-PCR reads using MiXCR and keeps one entry per CDR3 protein. The table includes more than 700,000 distinct CDR3 sequences, about 20% detected once. Specimen: PBMCs from blood, collected roughly 5 days after vaccination. These TCRs come from a man aged 50 or older who received an inactivated influenza vaccine.

The sample holds a few counts of this clonotype. The rearrangement joins TRBV5-1 to TRBJ2-3; 9 nucleotides agree with TRBD2. The ends lost 7 bases at V and 2 bases at J; junction bases unmatched: 11. The CDR3 is made up of 16 amino acids. CDR1 and CDR2 from the germline V gene are SGHRS and YFSETQ. CDR3 coding DNA: TGCGCCAGCGTCGGCGGGGGGGCGGGCGACACAGATACGCAGTATTTT. Translating it yields CASVGGGAGDTDTQYF.

The chain employs TRBV5-5 and TRBJ1-1; unclear D gene. V was shortened by 4 bases and J by 6 bases, with 13 bases between the two germline ends. The germline V gene encodes CDR1 SGHKS and CDR2 YYEKEE (reference sequence). The CDR3 has 13 residues. The CDR3 is CASSRGTYAEAFF. The CDR3 bases are TGTGCCAGCAGCCGGGGAACTTATGCTGAAGCTTTCTTT.